A selection of T cell receptor beta chains follows, all from one sample in a study of shared T cell receptors in the human thymus. Data came from immunoSEQ multiplex PCR; TCRdb stores just in-frame clones and leaves some out. This repertoire shows hundreds of thousands of clones, roughly 90% found once; its top ten account for 0.008% to 0.011%. These data also featured in a second study, about human thymus T cells.

The sample consisted of thymocytes. The receptor set was obtained from a boy under two years old with a congenital heart defect. Both conserved end residues are part of each CDR3. The D gene is left open where the match is weak. Only part of the rows carry a size: once, few, many, or a class if the clone is expanded.

TRBJ2-3 TRBV5-6 . . CASSLSGNTDTQYF TGTGCCAGCAGCTTATCAGGGAACACAGATACGCAGTATTTT
TRBJ1-2 TRBV2 . . CASSVRGAEYGYTF TGTGCCAGCAGCGTACGGGGGGCGGAGTATGGCTACACCTTC
TRBJ2-7 TRBV7-9 . . CASRSWGHEQYF TGTGCCAGCAGGTCTTGGGGGCACGAGCAGTACTTC
TRBJ2-1 TRBV14 . . CASSQDTRGAGQFF TGTGCCAGCAGCCAAGATACTCGGGGTGCTGGCCAGTTCTTC
TRBJ2-3 TRBV29-1 . . CSVERRGHPSTDTQYF TGCAGCGTTGAAAGGAGAGGACACCCGAGCACAGATACGCAGTATTTT
TRBJ2-7 TRBV6-1 . TRBD2 CASSEPGLAETWYEQYF TGTGCCAGCAGTGAACCGGGACTAGCGGAAACGTGGTACGAGCAGTACTTC
TRBJ2-1 TRBV11-3 . . CASSLPRVSGAYNEQFF TGTGCCAGCAGCTTACCCCGGGTTAGCGGAGCTTACAATGAGCAGTTCTTC
TRBJ1-1 TRBV6-5 . TRBD1 CASTGTVGMNTEAFF TGTGCCAGCACGGGGACAGTCGGAATGAACACTGAAGCTTTCTTT
TRBJ2-1 TRBV11-2 . . CASSLDRPTRHEQFF TGTGCCAGCAGCTTAGATAGGCCGACGCGGCATGAGCAGTTCTTC
TRBJ1-3 TRBV4-1 . . CASSQENGASSGNTIYF TGCGCCAGCAGCCAGGAGAACGGTGCGAGCTCTGGAAACACCATATATTTT
TRBJ2-5 TRBV19 . TRBD2 CASTPGLALQETQYF TGTGCCAGTACTCCGGGACTAGCTCTCCAAGAGACCCAGTACTTC
TRBJ1-5 TRBV6-6 . TRBD1 CASSFQQGAQPQHF TGTGCCAGCAGTTTCCAACAGGGGGCTCAGCCCCAGCATTTT
TRBJ2-3 TRBV7-8 . . CASREGGKDTQYF TGTGCCAGCCGCGAAGGGGGAAAAGATACGCAGTATTTT
TRBJ2-7 TRBV5-5 . . CASGHGEQYF TGTGCCAGCGGCCATGGTGAGCAGTACTTC
TRBJ1-2 TRBV11-2 . . CASSSADAGPYGYTF TGTGCCAGCAGCTCAGCCGATGCGGGCCCATATGGCTACACCTTC
TRBJ2-1 TRBV4-3 . TRBD2 CASSQGTGTMKFF TGCGCCAGCAGCCAGGGCACCGGGACTATGAAGTTCTTC
TRBJ2-7 TRBV5-4 . TRBD1 CASSSGGRVSYEQYF TGTGCCAGCAGCTCAGGGGGCAGGGTCTCCTACGAGCAGTACTTC
TRBJ2-1 TRBV19 . TRBD2 CASSATSGAYLEQFF TGTGCCAGTAGCGCGACTAGCGGGGCTTACCTCGAGCAGTTCTTC
TRBJ2-7 TRBV10-2 . TRBD2 CASSRAGGPSGQYF TGCGCCAGCAGTAGAGCGGGAGGGCCTAGCGGGCAGTACTTC
TRBJ2-7 TRBV27 . TRBD1 CASSPPDRGGYYEQYF TGTGCCAGCAGTCCGCCGGACAGGGGAGGATATTACGAGCAGTACTTC
TRBJ2-1 TRBV4-1 once . CASSPHYGQRYNEQFF TGCGCCAGCAGCCCACACTATGGCCAGCGATACAATGAGCAGTTCTTC
TRBJ1-2 TRBV19 . . CASSIAGYGYTF TGTGCCAGTAGTATAGCAGGCTATGGCTACACCTTC
TRBJ2-7 TRBV30 once TRBD2 CAWSWRLAEPYEQYF TGTGCCTGGAGTTGGCGGCTAGCGGAACCCTACGAGCAGTACTTC